This TCR beta chain was captured by sequencing in a study of CD8 T cells in Susac syndrome. CD8+ and CD4+ T cells from blood underwent TCR beta sequencing, which was carried out in a high-throughput format. The authors negatively isolated CD8+ and CD4+ T cells and FACS-enriched TEMRA cells. A quantity of 0.5 to 1 ug RNA underwent reverse transcription using random hexamers. Multiplex PCR with immunoSEQ amplified the TCR beta CDR3 across 54 Vbeta and 13 Jbeta. Via MiXCR, TCRdb re-called the immunoSEQ multiplex PCR reads, giving one row per CDR3 protein. Of some 300,000 distinct CDR3 sequences listed, almost 85% are singletons. CDR1 and CDR2 from the germline V gene are SEHNR and FQNEAQ (reference sequence). This CDR3 has 15 amino acids. V gave up 6 bases and J gave up 3 bases, with 18 bases separating them.

The TCR originated in a human donor with multiple sclerosis. Sequenced: CD8+ T cells from PBMCs. The J gene is TRBJ2-7, the V gene TRBV7-9; D is perhaps TRBD1 or TRBD2 (5 bases each). Here the CDR3 DNA reads TGTGCCAGCAGTTCCGGGGCCCAATCTTTCTACGAGCAGTACTTC. Translation: CASSSGAQSFYEQYF.